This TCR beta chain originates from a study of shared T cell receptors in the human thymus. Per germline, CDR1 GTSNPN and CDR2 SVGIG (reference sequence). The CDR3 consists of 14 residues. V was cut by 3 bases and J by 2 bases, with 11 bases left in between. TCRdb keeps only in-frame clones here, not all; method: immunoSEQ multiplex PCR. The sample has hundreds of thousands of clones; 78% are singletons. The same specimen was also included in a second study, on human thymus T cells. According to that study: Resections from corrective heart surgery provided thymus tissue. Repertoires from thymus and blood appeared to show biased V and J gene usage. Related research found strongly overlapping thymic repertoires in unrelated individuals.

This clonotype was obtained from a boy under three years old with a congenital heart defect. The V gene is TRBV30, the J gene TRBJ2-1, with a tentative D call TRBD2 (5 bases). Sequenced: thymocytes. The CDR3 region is CAWRRLAPYNEQFF. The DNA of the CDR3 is TGTGCCTGGAGACGCCTAGCTCCCTACAATGAGCAGTTCTTC.